The 7 T cell receptor beta chains below come from one sample, sequenced in a study of blood T cell repertoires in COVID-19 (dated by TCRdb to about 2020). The library relied on the immunoSEQ multiplex PCR assay. In its TCRdb copy, this immuneACCESS table keeps in-frame sequences only and misses some clones. Where compared with another copy, unresolved V genes explain less than half of these, and the others have no known cause. This sample is represented by a few hundred thousand clones; 70% to 90% of them were singletons. The ten largest clones take up 3% to 4% of the sample. Specimen: PBMCs or T cells enriched from blood (not recorded which). These receptor sequences come from a woman aged 40 to 55 with acute COVID-19.

This clone was detected only a few times. The rearrangement joins TRBV4-1 to TRBJ1-3; no clear D. Germline CDR1 and CDR2: MGHRA and YSYEKL. The V end lost 1 base, the J end lost 1 base, and 5 bases lay between the germline ends. CDR3 length equals 14 residues. CDR3 sequence (DNA): TGCGCCAGCAGCCAAGCGGGGTCTGGAAACACCATATATTTT. This gives the protein CASSQAGSGNTIYF.

This clone was seen once. The chain uses TRBV7-3 and TRBJ2-7; D is possibly TRBD2 (7 bases). CDR3 length: 15 amino acids. Trimming pared 1 base from V and 2 bases from J, leaving 12 bases between. Germline lookup yields CDR1 SGHTA and CDR2 FQGTGA. CDR3 residues: CASSLMGGGTYEQYF. The CDR3 DNA sequence: TGTGCCAGCAGCTTAATGGGCGGGGGCACCTACGAGCAGTACTTC.

This chain connects TRBV7-9 to TRBJ2-1; 8 bases are shared with TRBD1. This CDR3 has 14 amino acids. J gave up 15 bases and V 3 bases, and 13 bases lay outside the gene matches. Per germline, CDR1 SEHNR and CDR2 FQNEAQ (reference sequence). The CDR3 DNA follows: TGTGCCAGCAGCTTCTTAACCGACAGGGGTTTTTTGTTCTTC. Amino acid sequence: CASSFLTDRGFLFF.

V gene TRBV27 combines with J gene TRBJ1-6, with D perhaps TRBD1 (6 bases). V was trimmed by 5 bases and J by 5 bases, leaving 10 bases between them. The germline gives CDR1 MNHEY, CDR2 SMNVEV (reference sequence). The CDR3 loop spans 14 amino acids. The DNA for the CDR3 is TGTGCCAGCAGTCCGACAGGAAATAATTCACCCCTCCACTTT. Protein sequence: CASSPTGNNSPLHF.

This clone was found a few times. V and J are TRBV19 and TRBJ1-2; 7 bases line up with TRBD1. Trimming at V came to 5 bases and at J to 0 bases, leaving 12 bases not matched to a gene. This CDR3 has 17 amino acids. Germline CDR1 LNHDA, CDR2 SQIVND (reference sequence). CDR3 loop: CASSHGQAPPANYGYTF. The CDR3 DNA reads as TGTGCCAGTAGTCACGGACAGGCCCCACCAGCTAACTATGGCTACACCTTC.

This clone was counted ten times or more. The rearrangement links TRBV5-1 to TRBJ1-6, with D possibly being TRBD1 (5 bases). The CDR3 consists of 16 residues. Trimming cost V 0 bases and J 7 bases, with 14 bases left between them. Germline CDR1 and CDR2: SGHRS and YFSETQ. CDR3 coding DNA: TGCGCCAGCAGCTTGGGTTTAGCACAGGCCAATTCACCCCTCCACTTT. It specifies CASSLGLAQANSPLHF.

This clone has ten or more counts. The chain has TRBV10-1 and TRBJ2-5; the match to TRBD2 covers 14 bases. J was trimmed by 3 bases and V by 6 bases; bases with no gene match: 6. Germline assignment: CDR1 WNHNN and CDR2 SYGVQD (reference sequence). The CDR3 sequence is 16 residues long. This chain's CDR3 is CASSNRGLAGEETQYF. The CDR3 DNA follows: TGCGCCAGCAGCAACCGGGGACTAGCGGGAGAAGAGACCCAGTACTTC.